This T cell receptor beta chain originates from a study of T cell responses to AZD1222 COVID-19 vaccine. Study-wide points: At 160-218 and 743-854, vaccine-associated CD4 TCRs were dominant, and they spanned spike. Two doses of AZD1222 preceded a rise in Spike-specific TCR breadth and depth. In a largely white British group with more females than males, clonal diversity was possibly underestimated.

Method: immunoSEQ multiplex PCR; TCRdb's copy keeps in-frame clones and lacks some. The table has around 67,000 clones, 80% to 85% seen once; the top ten hold around 20%. Note on this clone: Its antigen is as yet unknown.

CDR1 and CDR2 from the germline V gene are GTSNPN and SVGIG (reference sequence). The CDR3 totals 13 residues. With 0 bases removed from V and 4 bases from J, the gap between germline ends came to 9 bases. Specimen: peripheral blood, collected on day 0 of AZD1222 vaccination. This chain links TRBV30 with TRBJ2-5, with a tentative D call TRBD2 (5 bases). This clonotype was sampled from an adult in good health. CDR3 DNA sequence: TGTGCCTGGAGTGTACGGAGGCGAGAGACCCAGTACTTC. This translates into CAWSVRRRETQYF. Using reference TRBV30 and TRBJ2-5 for the parts outside the CDR3, the full variable domain is SQTIHQWPATLVQPVGSPLSLECTVEGTSNPNLYWYRQAAGRGLQLLFYSVGIGQISSEVPQNLSASRPQDRQFILSSKKLLLSDSGFYLCAWSVRRRETQYFGPGTRLLVL.